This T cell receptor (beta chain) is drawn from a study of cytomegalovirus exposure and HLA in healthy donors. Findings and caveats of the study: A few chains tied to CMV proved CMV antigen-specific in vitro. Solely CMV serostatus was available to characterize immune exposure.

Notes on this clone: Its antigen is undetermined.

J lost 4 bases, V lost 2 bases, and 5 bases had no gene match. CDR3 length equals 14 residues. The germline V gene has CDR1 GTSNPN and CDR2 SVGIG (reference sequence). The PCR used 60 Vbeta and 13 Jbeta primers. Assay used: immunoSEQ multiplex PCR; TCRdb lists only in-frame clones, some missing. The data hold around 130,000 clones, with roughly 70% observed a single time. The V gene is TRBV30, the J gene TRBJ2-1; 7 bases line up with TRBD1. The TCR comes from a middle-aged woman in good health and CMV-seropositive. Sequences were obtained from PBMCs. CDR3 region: CAWSNRGLYNEQFF. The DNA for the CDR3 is TGTGCCTGGAGTAACAGGGGATTGTACAATGAGCAGTTCTTC.